This passage covers 3 T cell receptor beta chains from one sample sequenced in a study of cytomegalovirus exposure and HLA in healthy donors. Both 60 Vbeta primers and 13 Jbeta primers went into the PCR. Assay used: immunoSEQ multiplex PCR; TCRdb lists only in-frame clones, some missing. The sample consists of around 150,000 clones, 80% to 85% of them appearing once. The sequencing input was PBMCs. These receptors were taken from a woman in her fifties or sixties in good health and CMV-seropositive.

J is TRBJ2-5 and V is TRBV5-1; 8 bases line up with TRBD2. The germline V gene has CDR1 SGHRS and CDR2 YFSETQ. This CDR3 has 13 amino acids. Trimming cost V 4 bases and J 2 bases; bases outside gene matches: 1. CDR3 coding DNA: TGCGCCAGCAGCACTAGCGGACAAGAGACCCAGTACTTC. It yields the protein CASSTSGQETQYF.

The count of this clone is one. The V call is TRBV30, the J call TRBJ1-2; 8 positions match TRBD1. The V gene end was trimmed by 1 base and the J gene end by 6 bases; junction bases not matched to a gene: 10. This CDR3 region has 15 residues. Germline CDR1 GTSNPN, CDR2 SVGIG (reference sequence). CDR3 sequence reads: CAWSDGQGWSNGYTF. The CDR3, as DNA: TGTGCCTGGAGTGATGGACAGGGATGGTCAAATGGCTACACCTTC.

This clone was counted only a few times. The chain carries TRBV15 and TRBJ1-2; D possibly corresponds to TRBD1 (5 bases). V lost 8 bases to trimming and J lost 0 bases, with 19 bases between them. Germline assignment: CDR1 LNHNV and CDR2 YYDKDF (reference sequence). The CDR3 consists of 16 residues. CDR3 sequence reads: CATSQIRQISNYGYTF. The CDR3 nucleotides are TGTGCCACCTCGCAAATAAGACAGATTTCTAACTATGGCTACACCTTC.